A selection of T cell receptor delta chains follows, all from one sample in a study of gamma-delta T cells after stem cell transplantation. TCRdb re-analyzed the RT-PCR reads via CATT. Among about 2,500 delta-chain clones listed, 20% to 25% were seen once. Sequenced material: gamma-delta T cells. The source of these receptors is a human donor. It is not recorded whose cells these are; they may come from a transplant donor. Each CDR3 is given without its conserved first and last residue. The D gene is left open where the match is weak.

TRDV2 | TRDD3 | ACDTIELGARRIDKLI
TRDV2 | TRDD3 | ACDTLGPPLLGDTLQYTDKLI
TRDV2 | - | ACDTLTWGSNTDKLI
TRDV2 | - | ACDPLGQRGGHPDKLI
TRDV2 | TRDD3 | ACDTTGQLGGSSWDTRQMF
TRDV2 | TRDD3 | ACDIVLPGLGDTLQYTDKLI
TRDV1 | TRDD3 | ALGEPQSLGDSKTDKLI
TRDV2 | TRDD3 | ACDSMGDSSWDTRQMF
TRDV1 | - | ALGELYARGDPNLYTDKLI
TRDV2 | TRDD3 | ACSILGDTIATDKLI
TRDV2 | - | ACDTAGVGTDKLI
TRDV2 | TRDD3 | ACDPVLGDSRTDKLI
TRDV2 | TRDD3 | ACDTVVELGGNTWDTRQMF
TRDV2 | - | ACDPIGVTDKLI
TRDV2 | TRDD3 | ACDTVGYTGGYGVGNKLI
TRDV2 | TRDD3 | ACDTLLLGATYTDKLI
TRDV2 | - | ACDVVGGSDKLI
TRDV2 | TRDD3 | ACDTVLGDRVWTDKLI
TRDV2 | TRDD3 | ACDGATGGSSSWDTRQMF
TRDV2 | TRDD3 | ACDPLDRTGGPTYTDKLI
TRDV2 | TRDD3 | ACDTVRGIQLEYTDKLI
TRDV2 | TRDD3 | ACDTVGGYTDKLI
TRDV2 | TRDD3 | ACDTAAGGYASSSWDTRQMF
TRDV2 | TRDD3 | ACDPWGTATAQLF
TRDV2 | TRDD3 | ACDSVLGDTQFDKLI
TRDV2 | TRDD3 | ACDTVGTGVSPYTDKLI
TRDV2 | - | ACDTVASRKLLGAGLI
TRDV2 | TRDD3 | ACDAVYDWGAYTDKLI
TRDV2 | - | ACDTVWRDGDTDKLI
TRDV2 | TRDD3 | ACDAILGDTAYTDKLI
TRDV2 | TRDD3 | ACDTVKLSTGGQYTDKLI
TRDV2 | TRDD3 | ACDILTGGYIDTDKLI
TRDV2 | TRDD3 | ACDTLSSTGGSTDKLI